The 11 T cell receptor beta chains reported below all come from one sample, sequenced in a study of Ad26.COV2.S vaccination and SARS-CoV-2 variants. Treatment: roughly 19 received Ad26.COV2.S at low or high dose, single or two shots; 5 received placebo; per-sample allocation not given. Each sample was drawn 63 days after the first injection (of vaccine or placebo). The data were produced by immunoSEQ multiplex PCR, yet TCRdb's version contains in-frame clones alone and is incomplete. The table includes 380,000 or so clones, 83% detected once. Here the sequenced sample was peripheral blood, taken in a trial of Ad26.COV2.S vaccine versus placebo. The receptors stem from a person between 18 and 65 years old who received the Ad26.COV2.S COVID-19 vaccine or a placebo.

Only a few counts were recorded for this clone. The V call is TRBV3-1 (or the pseudogene TRBV3-2), the J call TRBJ2-2; D remains ambiguous. Germline assignment: CDR1 LGHDT and CDR2 YNNKEL (reference sequence). Between the trimmed V and J ends, which lost 4 bases and 6 bases, there was a span of 9 bases. The CDR3 has 13 residues. CDR3 residues: CASSRLDAGELFF. CDR3 coding DNA: TGTGCCAGCAGCCGGCTCGACGCCGGGGAGCTGTTTTTT.

The CDR3 region is CASSARTSGSPDTQYF. The CDR3 DNA reads as TGTGCCAGCAGCGCCCGGACTAGCGGGAGCCCAGATACGCAGTATTTT. The rearrangement links TRBV6-4 to TRBJ2-3; 13 bases match TRBD2. The CDR3 loop spans 16 amino acids. V was pared by 6 bases and J by 4 bases, with 7 bases of the junction left unmatched. Germline V gene lookup returns CDR1 MRHNA and CDR2 SNTAGT.

The rearrangement joins TRBV5-1 to TRBJ1-2; D ambiguous. The CDR3 has 16 amino acids. The V gene lost 2 bases and the J gene lost 8 bases, with 22 bases spanning the gap. Germline values: CDR1 SGHRS, CDR2 YFSETQ. CDR3 sequence reads: CASSLRTSPPVYGYTF. The CDR3, as DNA: TGCGCCAGCAGCTTACGGACCAGCCCCCCTGTCTACGGCTACACCTTC.

Here the CDR3 DNA reads TGCGCCAGCAGCCCTCCTAGCGGTCTAAGCACAGATACGCAGTATTTT. Translated: CASSPPSGLSTDTQYF. The chain combines TRBV5-1 with TRBJ2-3, with TRBD2 identical over 7 bases. Germline V gene sequence: CDR1 SGHRS, CDR2 YFSETQ. Unmatched junction bases numbered 8, after V lost 4 bases and J lost 0 bases. The CDR3 runs 16 residues. The complete variable domain, with remaining parts taken from reference TRBV5-1 and TRBJ2-3, reads KAGVTQTPRYLIKTRGQQVTLSCSPISGHRSVSWYQQTPGQGLQFLFEYFSETQRNKGNFPGRFSGRQFSNSRSEMNVSTLELGDSALYLCASSPPSGLSTDTQYFGPGTRLTVL.

Details on this clone: The same CDR3 arises from other DNA sequences in this sample as well. This chain joins TRBV7-2 and TRBJ2-5; no reliable D call. CDR3 length equals 13 residues. V lost 3 bases and J 2 bases, leaving 7 bases between the germline ends. Germline CDR1 is SGHTA and CDR2 is FQGNSA. Here the CDR3 reads CASSLGRQETQYF. The CDR3 DNA follows: TGTGCCAGCAGCTTGGGTAGACAAGAGACCCAGTACTTC. The variable domain in full, with the rest retrieved from reference TRBV7-2 and TRBJ2-5, is GAGVSQSPSNKVTEKGKDVELRCDPISGHTALYWYRQSLGQGLEFLIYFQGNSAPDKSGLPSDRFSAERTGGSVSTLTIQRTQQEDSAVYLCASSLGRQETQYFGPGTRLLVL.

The rearrangement uses TRBV5-6 and TRBJ2-2, with D perhaps TRBD2 (6 bases). V was shortened by 4 bases and J by 7 bases, with 17 bases between the two germline ends. The CDR3 is 15 amino acids. Looked up from germline, CDR1 is SGHDT and CDR2 is YYEEEE. As DNA, the CDR3 is TGTGCCAGCAGCCTACTAGCTTATCGTGTCGGGGAGCTGTTTTTT. Translation gives CASSLLAYRVGELFF.

CDR3 DNA sequence: TGTGCCAGCAGCCCAACATCCGGGGAGCTGTTTTTT. It yields the protein CASSPTSGELFF. The rearrangement links TRBV7-9 to TRBJ2-2; D is unclear. Germline CDR1 and CDR2: SEHNR and FQNEAQ (reference sequence). The germline V and J ends were trimmed by 5 bases and 6 bases, with 7 bases remaining between them. The CDR3 sequence is 12 residues long.

The DNA of the CDR3 is TGTGCCAGCAGCCCAGGACAGGGAGTCCCTGAAGCTTTCTTT. It encodes CASSPGQGVPEAFF. This sequence joins TRBV2 and TRBJ1-1; TRBD1 matches 8 bases. V shed 6 bases and J 6 bases; nucleotides not matched to a gene: 9. The CDR3 consists of 14 residues. Germline CDR1 is SNHLY and CDR2 is FYNNEI.

This chain links TRBV3-1 (or the pseudogene TRBV3-2) with TRBJ2-3, with D uncertain. From germline, CDR1 is LGHDT and CDR2 YNNKEL (reference sequence). With 4 bases removed from V and 9 bases from J, the gap between germline ends came to 20 bases. The CDR3 sequence is 15 residues long. The CDR3: CASSLGTPGKRTQYF. The CDR3 DNA follows: TGTGCCAGCAGCCTCGGCACACCGGGCAAGAGGACGCAGTATTTT.

The genes are TRBV5-6 and TRBJ2-5; 9 bases align to TRBD1. This CDR3 contains 15 residues. From germline, CDR1 is SGHDT and CDR2 YYEEEE. Trimming at V came to 4 bases and at J to 5 bases, leaving 9 bases not matched to a gene. CDR3 sequence reads: CASSLRDRVEETQYF. CDR3 nucleotides: TGTGCCAGCAGCCTAAGGGACAGGGTAGAGGAGACCCAGTACTTC. The entire variable domain, with the rest obtained from reference TRBV5-6 and TRBJ2-5, is as follows: DAGVTQSPTHLIKTRGQQVTLRCSPKSGHDTVSWYQQALGQGPQFIFQYYEEEERQRGNFPDRFSGHQFPNYSSELNVNALLLGDSALYLCASSLRDRVEETQYFGPGTRLLVL.

The gene calls are TRBV5-6 and TRBJ2-7; tentatively, D is TRBD2 (6 bases). CDR3 length: 14 amino acids. V was shortened by 0 bases and J by 2 bases, with 9 bases between the two germline ends. In germline, CDR1 is SGHDT, CDR2 YYEEEE. The CDR3 DNA follows: TGTGCCAGCAGCTTGGCAGGGAGGCCCTACGAGCAGTACTTC. It encodes CASSLAGRPYEQYF. Full variable domain (missing parts from reference TRBV5-6 and TRBJ2-7): DAGVTQSPTHLIKTRGQQVTLRCSPKSGHDTVSWYQQALGQGPQFIFQYYEEEERQRGNFPDRFSGHQFPNYSSELNVNALLLGDSALYLCASSLAGRPYEQYFGPGTRLTVT.